Listed below are T cell receptor beta chains from one sample, sequenced in a study of technical replicates of blood from several donors. Method: immunoSEQ multiplex PCR; TCRdb's copy keeps in-frame clones and lacks some. The table has under 85,000 clones, 95% to 97% seen once. Sequenced: T cells isolated from PBMCs. All receptors derive from a human donor in good health. Each CDR3 is given with its conserved first and last residue. The order of the fields is CDR3 length, D gene, clone size, J gene, V gene, CDR3 protein, CDR3 DNA. D genes are given only for firm matches. The size entry is marked missing in some rows and otherwise reads once, few, many or a size class.

cdr3_length: 11; d_call: .; clone_size: .; j_call: TRBJ1-1; v_call: TRBV28; cdr3_aa: CASSLGLKAFF; cdr3_nt: TGTGCCAGCAGTTTAGGACTTAAAGCTTTCTTT
cdr3_length: 13; d_call: TRBD1; clone_size: .; j_call: TRBJ1-2; v_call: TRBV5-4; cdr3_aa: CASSVTGGDGYTF; cdr3_nt: TGTGCCAGCAGCGTGACAGGGGGTGATGGCTACACCTTC
cdr3_length: 15; d_call: TRBD2; clone_size: .; j_call: TRBJ2-1; v_call: TRBV2; cdr3_aa: CASSRTSGSWNEQFF; cdr3_nt: TGTGCCAGCAGTCGGACTAGCGGGAGCTGGAATGAGCAGTTCTTC
cdr3_length: 15; d_call: .; clone_size: .; j_call: TRBJ1-1; v_call: TRBV5-1; cdr3_aa: CASSSSTQGNTEAFF; cdr3_nt: TGCGCCAGCAGCTCGTCTACCCAGGGGAACACTGAAGCTTTCTTT
cdr3_length: 16; d_call: TRBD1; clone_size: .; j_call: TRBJ1-2; v_call: TRBV5-1; cdr3_aa: CASSAGTAIYGYGYTF; cdr3_nt: TGCGCCAGCAGCGCCGGGACAGCTATTTATGGCTATGGCTACACCTTC
cdr3_length: 17; d_call: .; clone_size: .; j_call: TRBJ2-7; v_call: TRBV10-1; cdr3_aa: CASSEPDAWGLGWEQYF; cdr3_nt: TGCGCCAGCAGTGAGCCCGACGCGTGGGGCCTCGGGTGGGAGCAGTACTTC
cdr3_length: 14; d_call: .; clone_size: .; j_call: TRBJ1-2; v_call: TRBV5-4; cdr3_aa: CASSLGRGDYGYTF; cdr3_nt: TGTGCCAGCAGCTTGGGCCGGGGGGACTATGGCTACACCTTC
cdr3_length: 14; d_call: .; clone_size: .; j_call: TRBJ1-1; v_call: TRBV6-5; cdr3_aa: CASSYGGGNTEAFF; cdr3_nt: TGTGCCAGCAGTTATGGGGGCGGGAACACTGAAGCTTTCTTT
cdr3_length: 14; d_call: .; clone_size: .; j_call: TRBJ2-7; v_call: TRBV5-1; cdr3_aa: CASSLGGQIDEQYF; cdr3_nt: TGCGCCAGCAGCTTGGGTGGACAGATCGACGAGCAGTACTTC
cdr3_length: 15; d_call: .; clone_size: once; j_call: TRBJ1-1; v_call: TRBV12-5; cdr3_aa: CASCVPGLVNTEAFF; cdr3_nt: TGTGCTAGTTGCGTTCCGGGACTCGTGAACACTGAAGCTTTCTTT
cdr3_length: 16; d_call: TRBD2; clone_size: .; j_call: TRBJ2-3; v_call: TRBV28; cdr3_aa: CASSHRQAGGTDTQYF; cdr3_nt: TGTGCCAGCAGTCACAGACAGGCGGGAGGTACAGATACGCAGTATTTT
cdr3_length: 14; d_call: TRBD1; clone_size: .; j_call: TRBJ1-1; v_call: TRBV6-5; cdr3_aa: CASSLQGMNTEAFF; cdr3_nt: TGTGCCAGCAGTTTACAGGGGATGAACACTGAAGCTTTCTTT
cdr3_length: 13; d_call: .; clone_size: .; j_call: TRBJ1-1; v_call: TRBV7-6; cdr3_aa: CASSLAGITEAFF; cdr3_nt: TGTGCCAGCAGCCTCGCGGGGATCACTGAAGCTTTCTTT
cdr3_length: 15; d_call: .; clone_size: .; j_call: TRBJ1-2; v_call: TRBV5-1; cdr3_aa: CASSFSGGPNYGYTF; cdr3_nt: TGCGCCAGCAGCTTTTCTGGGGGCCCTAACTATGGCTACACCTTC
cdr3_length: 13; d_call: .; clone_size: .; j_call: TRBJ1-5; v_call: TRBV19; cdr3_aa: CASSPNTNQPQHF; cdr3_nt: TGTGCCAGTAGTCCCAACACGAATCAGCCCCAGCATTTT
cdr3_length: 16; d_call: TRBD2; clone_size: .; j_call: TRBJ2-1; v_call: TRBV25-1; cdr3_aa: CASSELGTSGRNEQFF; cdr3_nt: TGTGCCAGCAGTGAATTGGGGACTAGCGGGAGAAATGAGCAGTTCTTC
cdr3_length: 13; d_call: .; clone_size: few; j_call: TRBJ1-1; v_call: TRBV18; cdr3_aa: CASSPGSRTEAFF; cdr3_nt: TGTGCCAGCTCACCAGGGAGTAGGACTGAAGCTTTCTTT
cdr3_length: 11; d_call: .; clone_size: .; j_call: TRBJ1-5; v_call: TRBV6-1; cdr3_aa: CASNRDQPQHF; cdr3_nt: TGTGCCAGTAACAGGGATCAGCCCCAGCATTTT
cdr3_length: 15; d_call: .; clone_size: .; j_call: TRBJ1-5; v_call: TRBV30; cdr3_aa: CAWSTEGRFDQPQHF; cdr3_nt: TGTGCCTGGAGTACGGAGGGGCGGTTTGATCAGCCCCAGCATTTT
cdr3_length: 11; d_call: .; clone_size: .; j_call: TRBJ1-2; v_call: TRBV10-3; cdr3_aa: CAISMQGGYTF; cdr3_nt: TGTGCCATCAGCATGCAGGGTGGCTACACCTTC
cdr3_length: 16; d_call: TRBD2; clone_size: once; j_call: TRBJ2-1; v_call: TRBV19; cdr3_aa: CASSISGSNADAEQFF; cdr3_nt: TGTGCCAGTAGTATCAGCGGGAGTAACGCGGATGCTGAGCAGTTCTTC
cdr3_length: 16; d_call: .; clone_size: .; j_call: TRBJ2-2; v_call: TRBV7-9; cdr3_aa: CATPLEGTRYTGELFF; cdr3_nt: TGTGCCACCCCTCTTGAGGGAACCAGGTACACCGGGGAGCTGTTTTTT
cdr3_length: 14; d_call: .; clone_size: .; j_call: TRBJ2-7; v_call: TRBV28; cdr3_aa: CASTPVGGGYEQYF; cdr3_nt: TGTGCCAGCACACCTGTGGGAGGGGGCTACGAGCAGTACTTC
cdr3_length: 16; d_call: TRBD2; clone_size: .; j_call: TRBJ2-7; v_call: TRBV7-8; cdr3_aa: CASSSTRLAGVSEQYF; cdr3_nt: TGTGCCAGCAGCTCTACACGACTAGCGGGAGTGAGCGAGCAGTACTTC
cdr3_length: 12; d_call: .; clone_size: .; j_call: TRBJ1-5; v_call: TRBV6-6; cdr3_aa: CASSRANQPQHF; cdr3_nt: TGTGCCAGCAGCAGGGCCAATCAGCCCCAGCATTTT
cdr3_length: 14; d_call: TRBD2; clone_size: .; j_call: TRBJ2-1; v_call: TRBV29-1; cdr3_aa: CSVDLAGAYNEQFF; cdr3_nt: TGCAGCGTTGACTTAGCGGGAGCCTACAATGAGCAGTTCTTC
cdr3_length: 18; d_call: TRBD1; clone_size: .; j_call: TRBJ1-1; v_call: TRBV19; cdr3_aa: CASSIGGFQFLPGQQAFF; cdr3_nt: TGTGCCAGTAGTATCGGAGGATTTCAATTTTTACCGGGACAGCAAGCTTTCTTT
cdr3_length: 12; d_call: .; clone_size: .; j_call: TRBJ1-4; v_call: TRBV28; cdr3_aa: CASSLTYEKLFF; cdr3_nt: TGTGCCAGCAGCCTTACTTATGAAAAACTGTTTTTT
cdr3_length: 16; d_call: .; clone_size: once; j_call: TRBJ2-1; v_call: TRBV15; cdr3_aa: CATSRDATGIPNEQFF; cdr3_nt: TGTGCCACCAGCAGAGATGCCACAGGGATCCCCAATGAGCAGTTCTTC
cdr3_length: 15; d_call: .; clone_size: once; j_call: TRBJ2-2; v_call: TRBV7-2; cdr3_aa: CASSLQLVDTGELFF; cdr3_nt: TGTGCCAGCAGCTTACAACTAGTAGACACCGGGGAGCTGTTTTTT
cdr3_length: 14; d_call: TRBD1; clone_size: .; j_call: TRBJ1-4; v_call: TRBV27; cdr3_aa: CASSLDRENEKLFF; cdr3_nt: TGTGCCAGCAGTTTAGACAGGGAGAATGAAAAACTGTTTTTT
cdr3_length: 17; d_call: TRBD2; clone_size: .; j_call: TRBJ2-5; v_call: TRBV4-2; cdr3_aa: CASSIGGAGLAEETQYF; cdr3_nt: TGTGCCAGCAGCATAGGAGGAGCGGGACTAGCGGAAGAGACCCAGTACTTC
cdr3_length: 15; d_call: .; clone_size: few; j_call: TRBJ2-1; v_call: TRBV30; cdr3_aa: CAWSVLSGFYNEQFF; cdr3_nt: TGTGCCTGGAGTGTACTAAGCGGGTTTTACAATGAGCAGTTCTTC
cdr3_length: 13; d_call: .; clone_size: .; j_call: TRBJ2-2; v_call: TRBV5-4; cdr3_aa: CASSLGLTGELFF; cdr3_nt: TGTGCCAGCAGCTTGGGGCTTACCGGGGAGCTGTTTTTT
cdr3_length: 14; d_call: .; clone_size: .; j_call: TRBJ2-7; v_call: TRBV6-6; cdr3_aa: CASSYRESLSEQYF; cdr3_nt: TGTGCCAGCAGTTACAGGGAGTCTTTGAGCGAGCAGTACTTC